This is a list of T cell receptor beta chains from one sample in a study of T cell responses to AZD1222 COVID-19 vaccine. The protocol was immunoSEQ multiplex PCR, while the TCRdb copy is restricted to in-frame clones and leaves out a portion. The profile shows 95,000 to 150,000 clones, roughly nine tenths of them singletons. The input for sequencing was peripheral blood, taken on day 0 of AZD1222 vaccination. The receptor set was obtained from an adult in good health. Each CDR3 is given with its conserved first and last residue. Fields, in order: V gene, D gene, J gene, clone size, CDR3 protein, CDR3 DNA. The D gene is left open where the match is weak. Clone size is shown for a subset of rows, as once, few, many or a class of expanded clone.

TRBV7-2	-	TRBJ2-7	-	CASSSTSSYEQYF	TGTGCCAGCAGCTCAACCAGCTCCTACGAGCAGTACTTC
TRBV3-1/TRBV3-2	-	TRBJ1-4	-	CASSQDPGHSNEKLFF	TGTGCCAGCAGCCAAGATCCGGGACACAGTAATGAAAAACTGTTTTTT
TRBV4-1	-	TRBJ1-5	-	CASSQAEGNQPQHF	TGCGCCAGCAGCCAAGCTGAAGGGAATCAGCCCCAGCATTTT
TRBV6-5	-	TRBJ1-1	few	CASSYSTGMNTEAFF	TGTGCCAGCAGTTACTCAACGGGAATGAACACTGAAGCTTTCTTT
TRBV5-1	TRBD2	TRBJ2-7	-	CASSLEPSGYEQYF	TGCGCCAGCAGCTTGGAGCCTAGCGGCTACGAGCAGTACTTC
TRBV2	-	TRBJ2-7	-	CASSEGGGGQYYEQYF	TGTGCCAGCAGTGAGGGTGGAGGGGGACAGTACTACGAGCAGTACTTC
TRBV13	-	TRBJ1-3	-	CASSLGPNSGNTIYF	TGTGCCAGCAGCTTAGGCCCAAACTCTGGAAACACCATATATTTT
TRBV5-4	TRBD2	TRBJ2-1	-	CASSLRLAGGPYNEQFF	TGTGCCAGCAGCTTGCGGTTAGCGGGAGGGCCTTACAATGAGCAGTTCTTC
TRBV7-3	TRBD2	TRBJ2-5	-	CASSPYGTSRETQYF	TGTGCCAGCAGCCCCTATGGGACTAGCAGGGAGACCCAGTACTTC
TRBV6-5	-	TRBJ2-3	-	CASSRGRDTQYF	TGTGCCAGCTCACGGGGGAGAGATACGCAGTATTTT
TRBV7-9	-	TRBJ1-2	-	CASSLSRFYGYTF	TGTGCCAGCAGCTTGTCCAGATTCTATGGCTACACCTTC
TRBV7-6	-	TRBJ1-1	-	CASSPIPQGNTEAFF	TGTGCCAGCAGCCCCATCCCACAGGGGAACACTGAAGCTTTCTTT
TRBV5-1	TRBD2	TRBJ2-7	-	CASSLEIAGGSYEQYF	TGCGCCAGCAGCTTGGAGATAGCGGGAGGTTCGTACGAGCAGTACTTC
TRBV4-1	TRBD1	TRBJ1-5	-	CASSQLQGAGQPQHF	TGCGCCAGCAGCCAGTTACAGGGGGCAGGGCAGCCCCAGCATTTT
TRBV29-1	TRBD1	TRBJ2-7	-	CSVRTGNTYEQYF	TGCAGCGTCCGGACAGGAAATACCTACGAGCAGTACTTC
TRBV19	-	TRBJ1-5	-	CASSMVGYSNQPQHF	TGTGCCAGTAGTATGGTGGGGTATAGCAATCAGCCCCAGCATTTT
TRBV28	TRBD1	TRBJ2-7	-	CASSSDRDRVYF	TGTGCCAGCAGCTCGGACCGGGACAGGGTGTACTTC
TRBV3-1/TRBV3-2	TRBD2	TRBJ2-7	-	CASSQPSSGRGEQYF	TGTGCCAGCAGCCAGCCGTCGAGCGGGAGGGGTGAGCAGTACTTC
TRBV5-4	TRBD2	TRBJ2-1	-	CASSPPPLAGERYEQFF	TGTGCCAGCAGCCCACCCCCCCTAGCGGGAGAACGGTATGAGCAGTTCTTC
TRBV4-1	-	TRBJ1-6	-	CASSQVVTGSPLHF	TGCGCCAGCAGCCAAGTCGTCACCGGGTCACCCCTCCACTTT
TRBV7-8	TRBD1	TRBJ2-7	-	CASSLVRTGAYNEQYF	TGTGCCAGCAGCTTAGTGAGGACAGGGGCCTACAACGAGCAGTACTTC
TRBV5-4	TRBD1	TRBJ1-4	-	CASRQTGEGEKLFF	TGTGCCAGCAGACAGACAGGGGAGGGCGAAAAACTGTTTTTT
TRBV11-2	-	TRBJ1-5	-	CASSLTESNQPQHF	TGTGCCAGCAGCTTGACAGAGAGCAATCAGCCCCAGCATTTT
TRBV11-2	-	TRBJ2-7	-	CASTHVLSYEQYF	TGTGCCAGTACACATGTCCTTTCCTACGAGCAGTACTTC
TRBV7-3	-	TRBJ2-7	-	CASSPVPTSYYEQYF	TGTGCCAGCAGCCCTGTACCGACATCATACTACGAGCAGTACTTC
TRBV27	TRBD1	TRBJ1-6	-	CASSSPTGTGYSPLHF	TGTGCCAGCAGTTCCCCCACCGGGACAGGGTATTCACCCCTCCACTTT
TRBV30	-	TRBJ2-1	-	CAWSDVIGNEQFF	TGTGCCTGGAGTGATGTTATCGGGAATGAGCAGTTCTTC
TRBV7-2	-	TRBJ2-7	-	CASSLTGQGFPYEQYF	TGTGCCAGCAGCTTAACCGGTCAGGGTTTCCCCTACGAGCAGTACTTC
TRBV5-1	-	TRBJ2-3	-	CASSLVGDLTDTQYF	TGCGCCAGCAGCTTGGTGGGAGACCTTACAGATACGCAGTATTTT
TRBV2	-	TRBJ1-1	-	CASSSVSENTEAFF	TGTGCCAGCAGCAGCGTGTCCGAGAACACTGAAGCTTTCTTT
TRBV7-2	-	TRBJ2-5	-	CASSFAGYQETQYF	TGTGCCAGCAGCTTTGCGGGGTACCAAGAGACCCAGTACTTC
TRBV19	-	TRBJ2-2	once	CASSIDAGELFF	TGTGCCAGTAGTATAGACGCCGGGGAGCTGTTTTTT
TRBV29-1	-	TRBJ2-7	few	CSVEAARDTYEQYF	TGCAGCGTTGAAGCGGCGCGGGATACCTACGAGCAGTACTTC
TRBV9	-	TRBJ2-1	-	CASSATTGRRIYNEQFF	TGTGCCAGCAGCGCGACAACAGGGCGGAGGATCTACAATGAGCAGTTCTTC
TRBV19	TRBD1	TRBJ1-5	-	CASSILFGTGTNPGNQPQHF	TGTGCCAGTAGTATTTTGTTTGGGACAGGCACTAACCCAGGCAATCAGCCCCAGCATTTT
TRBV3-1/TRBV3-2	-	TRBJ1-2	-	CASSQDQANGYTF	TGTGCCAGCAGCCAAGACCAGGCTAATGGCTACACCTTC
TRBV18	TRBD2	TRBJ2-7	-	CASSPILAGGDEQYF	TGTGCCAGCTCACCGATACTAGCGGGAGGTGATGAGCAGTACTTC
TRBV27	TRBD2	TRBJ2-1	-	CASSSRLGTGGNEQFF	TGTGCCAGCAGTTCCAGACTAGGTACGGGGGGGAATGAGCAGTTCTTC
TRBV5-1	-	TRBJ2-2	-	CASSLIVWINTGELFF	TGCGCCAGCAGCTTGATAGTCTGGATAAACACCGGGGAGCTGTTTTTT
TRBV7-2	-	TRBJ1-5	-	CASGRPGSNQPQHF	TGTGCCAGCGGCAGGCCGGGAAGCAATCAGCCCCAGCATTTT
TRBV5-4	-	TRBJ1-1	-	CASYSPGAWNTEAFF	TGTGCCAGCTATTCCCCGGGAGCTTGGAACACTGAAGCTTTCTTT
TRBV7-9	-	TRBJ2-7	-	CASNLAGISGGYQQYF	TGTGCCAGCAACTTGGCGGGAATATCAGGTGGCTACCAGCAGTACTTC
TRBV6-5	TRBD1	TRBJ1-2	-	CASSYDRGLLNYGYTF	TGTGCCAGCAGTTACGACAGGGGGCTGCTAAACTATGGCTACACCTTC
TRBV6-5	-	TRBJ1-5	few	CASSYRPSQPQHF	TGTGCCAGCAGTTACCGCCCCTCTCAGCCCCAGCATTTT
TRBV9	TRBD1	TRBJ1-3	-	CASSGGTASSGNTIYF	TGTGCCAGCAGCGGGGGGACAGCGAGCTCTGGAAACACCATATATTTT
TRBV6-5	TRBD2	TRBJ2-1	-	CASSKRTSGNNEQFF	TGTGCCAGCAGTAAAAGGACTAGCGGAAACAATGAGCAGTTCTTC
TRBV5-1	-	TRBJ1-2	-	CASSPSLGVPYGYTF	TGCGCCAGCAGCCCCTCCTTGGGGGTCCCCTATGGCTACACCTTC
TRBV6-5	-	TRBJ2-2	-	CARSDGPNTGELFF	TGTGCCAGGTCGGACGGACCGAACACCGGGGAGCTGTTTTTT